This TCR beta chain is from a study of human T cells and chemical hapten exposure (dated by TCRdb to 2020 to 2022). Context from the whole study: For sensitization, 2% DPC in acetone was applied to an approximately 2 cm by approximately 2 cm area of upper inner arm skin. Throughout the roughly 23-week study period, patients were also given weekly therapeutic DPC doses on the scalp. Patch testing on the upper back used Finn chambers containing 0.01% DPC, with scoring done after 6 days according to International Contact Dermatitis Research Group standards. Most of the patients in the cohort were female, and the cohort covered alopecia areata with under or over 50% scalp involvement, alopecia totalis and alopecia universalis. Libraries were combined into a pool for sequencing, and differences in TCR yield between samples came mainly from small differences in library volumes within the pool. The study tracked peripheral blood TCR repertoire changes in vivo during primary and secondary sensitization to the hapten diphenylcyclopropenone (DPC) in alopecia patients. Blood samples were taken from patients before sensitization (week 0) and then at 2, 6 and about 24 weeks after DPC sensitization. About 27 alopecia patients gave blood for TCR sequencing at one to four time points (pre-sensitization, 2, 6 and 24 weeks).

Measured from the cysteine to the phenylalanine, the CDR3 is 17 residues long. Solely the CDR3 DNA is kept, with 51 bases framed from the first base. The germline V gene (reference sequence) yields DFQATT for CDR1 and SNEGSKA for CDR2. The V and J ends are trimmed by 0 bases and 1 base, leaving 13 bases between them. The time point tag for this specimen amounts to: patch test 1, 2 weeks after DPC sensitization. What this sample's treatment or condition label stands for: therapeutic diphenylcyclopropenone sensitization with weekly scalp DPC. At every patch-test visit, the blood draw took place before the patch test was put on. Patients were eligible if aged 18 to 70, diagnosed with alopecia and judged suitable for DPC therapy, and pregnant patients were excluded. Total RNA was extracted from unfractionated whole blood that had been collected in Tempus Blood RNA tubes. About this clonotype itself: The antigen it recognizes is unknown. The input lacks base qualities; no much larger clone sits a single base away.

The paper as a whole reports these results and caveats: After repeated subsampling, changes were observed in the strength of the expansion versus patch-test correlation and in the threshold at which the correlation became significant. DPC sensitization did not change how many TCRs were above 1 in 1000 frequency, and no evidence was found of alterations in global repertoire structure. All patients had alopecia, a presumed autoimmune disease, so their immune response might differ from that of healthy individuals. Compared with pre-sensitization or healthy control sets, expanded TCRs formed significantly more large CDR3 similarity clusters, which is consistent with antigen-driven responses. A positive correlation was found between the number of PT1 expanded TCRs and patch test score, with significance reached at thresholds 8, 16 and 32 but not 4.

The library came from RACE. Sequencing was carried out with a NextSeq 500. During library preparation, unique molecular identifiers were attached to individual cDNA molecules so that TCRs could be counted quantitatively and reproducibly. Both TCR alpha and TCR beta chains were sequenced from each blood RNA sample. From the authors' description of their analysis: Samples had a median of roughly 87,000 TCRs, with a range from about 23,224 to 700,000. V, J and CDR3 annotation of the TCR reads was performed with the Decombinator software suite. To make PS versus PT1 abundance plots, every sample was subsampled to the same number of TCRs (28,000). Expanded TCRs were defined as absent before sensitization and observed at least eight times at the 2-week time point. TCRdb ran its own pipeline on the public reads, namely fastp trimming at Q25 and MiXCR clone calling, and kept in-frame beta chains. Each entry merges the rows of one CDR3 protein and shows their most common DNA and genes. The V and J calls come from TCRdb's annotation, not from the publication. Across this sample there are 150,000 to 200,000 distinct CDR3 sequences, with 20% to 25% seen only once. Approximately 6.7% of the sample is held by the ten biggest clonotypes.

The sequence derives from a woman aged 45 to 65 with alopecia areata. Some clones in this sample may be carry-over from other donors' samples. The sequence is built from TRBV20-1 and TRBJ2-6, with TRBD1 as a weak D call on 6 bases. The sequencing here drew on whole blood, taken in connection with sensitization to the hapten diphenylcyclopropenone (DPC). The DNA reads TGCAGTGCTAGAGAAAGGACAGCCGGATCTGGGGCCAACGTCCTGACTTTC. This encodes CSARERTAGSGANVLTF.